In its sample, the clone carrying this TCR beta chain was seen a few times. The antigen is not known. This entry is derived from a study of CD8 T cells in ankylosing spondylitis. Broader study findings: Typical of ankylosing spondylitis blood, it appeared, was a TCR beta motif of roughly eight highly homologous variants. Reportedly, disease-linked clones are significantly enriched in ankylosing spondylitis patients' matched synovial fluid. Clones linked with disease were CD8+ and fairly uncommon in the peripheral blood.

The length of the CDR3 is 15 residues. The V end was cut by 2 bases, the J end by 0 bases, with 11 bases between. Germline V CDR1 and CDR2: GTSNPN, SVGIG (reference sequence). Library preparation for TCR beta used quantitative 5'-RACE with molecular barcodes. TCRdb processed the 5' RACE reads anew with MiXCR; each CDR3 protein has one entry. The sample includes about 220,000 distinct CDR3 sequences, 7% to 8% of them seen just once. The gene calls are TRBV30 and TRBJ1-3; TRBD1 might be the D (5 bases). The sequence was collected from a male donor with ankylosing spondylitis. Sequenced: blood, either unsorted or a sorted T cell fraction (not recorded which). As DNA, the CDR3 is TGTGCCTGGAGTCCGGGGCGTTACTCTGGAAACACCATATATTTT. Translation: CAWSPGRYSGNTIYF. Full variable domain (outside the CDR3, taken from reference TRBV30 and TRBJ1-3): SQTIHQWPATLVQPVGSPLSLECTVEGTSNPNLYWYRQAAGRGLQLLFYSVGIGQISSEVPQNLSASRPQDRQFILSSKKLLLSDSGFYLCAWSPGRYSGNTIYFGEGSWLTVV.